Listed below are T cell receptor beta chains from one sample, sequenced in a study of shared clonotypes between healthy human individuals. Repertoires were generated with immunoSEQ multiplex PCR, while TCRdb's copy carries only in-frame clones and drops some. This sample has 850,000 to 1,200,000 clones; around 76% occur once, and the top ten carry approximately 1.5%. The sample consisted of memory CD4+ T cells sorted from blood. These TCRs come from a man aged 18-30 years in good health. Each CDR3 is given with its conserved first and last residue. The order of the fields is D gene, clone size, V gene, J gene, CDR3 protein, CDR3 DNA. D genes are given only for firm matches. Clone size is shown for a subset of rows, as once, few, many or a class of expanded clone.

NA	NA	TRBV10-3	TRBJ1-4	CATAGGGATNEKLFF	TGTGCCACCGCCGGAGGGGGTGCAACTAATGAAAAACTGTTTTTT
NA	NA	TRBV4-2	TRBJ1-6	CASSQEVPPLHF	TGTGCCAGCAGCCAAGAAGTGCCACCCCTCCACTTT
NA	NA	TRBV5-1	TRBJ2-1	CASSLAPGAYNEQFF	TGCGCCAGCAGCTTGGCTCCGGGAGCCTACAATGAGCAGTTCTTC
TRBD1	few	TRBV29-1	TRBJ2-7	CSAGGTGDVWPYEQYF	TGCAGCGCGGGGGGGACAGGGGACGTCTGGCCCTACGAGCAGTACTTC
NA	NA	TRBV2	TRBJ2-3	CASSELGYGTDTQYF	TGTGCCAGCAGTGAACTAGGGTATGGCACAGATACGCAGTATTTT
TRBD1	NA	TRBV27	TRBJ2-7	CASSFLGQGAYEQYF	TGTGCCAGCAGTTTCTTGGGACAGGGGGCCTACGAGCAGTACTTC
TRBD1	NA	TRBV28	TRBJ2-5	CASSSSGTGEETQYF	TGTGCCAGCAGTTCCTCCGGGACAGGGGAAGAGACCCAGTACTTC
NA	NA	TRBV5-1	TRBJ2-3	CASSLGDKPQYF	TGCGCCAGCAGCTTGGGGGACAAGCCGCAGTATTTT
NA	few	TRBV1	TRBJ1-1	CTSSQDGVGSAFF	TGCACCAGCAGCCAAGATGGAGTAGGGTCGGCGTTCTTT
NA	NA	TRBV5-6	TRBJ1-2	CASSLMGAPNYGYTF	TGTGCCAGCAGCTTGATGGGGGCCCCTAACTATGGCTACACCTTC
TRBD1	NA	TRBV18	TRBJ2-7	CASSRDRDEQYF	TGTGCCAGCTCACGAGACAGGGACGAGCAGTACTTC
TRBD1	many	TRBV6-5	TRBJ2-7	CASRVTGLVPYEQYF	TGTGCCAGCAGAGTGACAGGGTTAGTCCCCTACGAGCAGTACTTC
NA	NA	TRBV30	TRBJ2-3	CAWSVGGGGTDTQYF	TGTGCCTGGAGTGTAGGGGGGGGCGGCACAGATACGCAGTATTTT
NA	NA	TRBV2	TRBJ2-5	CASRGDRSQETQYF	TGTGCCAGCAGGGGAGACAGGTCCCAAGAGACCCAGTACTTC
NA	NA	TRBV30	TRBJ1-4	CAWSPSGPSGEKLFF	TGTGCCTGGAGTCCTTCCGGTCCATCGGGCGAAAAACTGTTTTTT
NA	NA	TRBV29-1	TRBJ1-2	CSVFGGGGYTF	TGCAGCGTGTTCGGGGGGGGAGGCTACACCTTC
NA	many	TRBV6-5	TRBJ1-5	CASSSRGGSQPQHF	TGTGCCAGCAGTTCCAGGGGTGGGAGTCAGCCCCAGCATTTT
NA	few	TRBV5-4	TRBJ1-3	CASSPPNSGNTIYF	TGTGCCAGCAGCCCCCCTAACTCTGGAAACACCATATATTTT
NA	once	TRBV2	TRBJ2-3	CASSSPVQYF	TGTGCCAGCAGCTCCCCGGTGCAGTATTTT
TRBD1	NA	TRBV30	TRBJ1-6	CAWTPGGQLNSPLHF	TGTGCCTGGACCCCCGGGGGACAGCTAAATTCACCCCTCCACTTT
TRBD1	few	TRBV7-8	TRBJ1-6	CASSSNRGGRSLHF	TGTGCCAGCAGCTCCAACAGGGGCGGTAGGTCCCTCCACTTT
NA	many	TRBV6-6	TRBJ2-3	CASRGGGADTQYF	TGTGCCAGCCGTGGAGGAGGGGCAGATACGCAGTATTTT
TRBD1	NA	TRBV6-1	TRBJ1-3	CASSEGTGRGGNTIYF	TGTGCCAGCAGTGAAGGGACAGGGAGGGGTGGAAACACCATATATTTT
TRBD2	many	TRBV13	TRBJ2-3	CASSGRARADTQYF	TGTGCCAGCAGCGGGAGGGCCCGGGCAGATACGCAGTATTTT
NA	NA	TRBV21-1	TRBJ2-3	CASSKRPGQASRVVSDTQYF	TGTGCCAGCAGCAAGAGACCGGGACAGGCCTCGCGGGTGGTGTCAGATACGCAGTATTTT
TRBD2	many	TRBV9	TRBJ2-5	CASSEASGGAAETQYF	TGTGCCAGCAGCGAGGCTAGCGGGGGGGCCGCCGAGACCCAGTACTTC
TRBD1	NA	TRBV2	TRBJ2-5	CASSSRTGRETQYF	TGTGCCAGCAGTAGCCGGACAGGGAGAGAGACCCAGTACTTC
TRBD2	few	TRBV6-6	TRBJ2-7	CASSYKREGQANEQYF	TGTGCCAGCAGTTACAAGCGGGAGGGCCAGGCCAACGAGCAGTACTTC
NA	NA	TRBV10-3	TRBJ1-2	CAISGGDGYTF	TGTGCCATCAGCGGGGGGGACGGCTACACCTTC
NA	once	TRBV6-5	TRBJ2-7	CASSYSAPLDSYEQYF	TGTGCCAGCAGTTACTCGGCGCCGCTGGACTCCTACGAGCAGTACTTC
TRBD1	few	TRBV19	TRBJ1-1	CASKRTGPNTEAFF	TGTGCCAGTAAGAGGACAGGGCCGAACACTGAAGCTTTCTTT
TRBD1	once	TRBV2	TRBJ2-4	CASGTGGGNIQYF	TGTGCCAGCGGGACAGGAGGAGGAAACATTCAGTACTTC
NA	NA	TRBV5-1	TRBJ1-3	CASSLTYGNTIYF	TGCGCCAGCAGCTTAACGTATGGAAACACCATATATTTT
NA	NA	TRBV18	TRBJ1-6	CASSPDWYPTSGNSPLHF	TGTGCCAGCTCACCAGACTGGTACCCAACCTCCGGCAATTCACCCCTCCACTTT
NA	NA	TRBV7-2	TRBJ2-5	CASSPRVQLETQYF	TGTGCCAGCAGCCCTCGGGTCCAATTAGAGACCCAGTACTTC
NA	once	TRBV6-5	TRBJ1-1	CASSYSAQRNTEAFF	TGTGCCAGCAGTTACTCCGCTCAGAGGAACACTGAAGCTTTCTTT
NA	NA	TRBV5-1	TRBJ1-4	CASSSEGGANEKLFF	TGCGCCAGCAGCTCGGAGGGAGGGGCTAATGAAAAACTGTTTTTT
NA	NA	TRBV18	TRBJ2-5	CASSSQETQYF	TGTGCCAGCTCGTCACAAGAGACCCAGTACTTC
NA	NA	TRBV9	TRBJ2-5	CASSVGTGGGETQYF	TGTGCCAGCAGCGTCGGCACCGGAGGAGGGGAGACCCAGTACTTC
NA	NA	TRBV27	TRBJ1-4	CASSPRVKEKLFF	TGTGCCAGCAGTCCCCGGGTGAAGGAAAAACTGTTTTTT
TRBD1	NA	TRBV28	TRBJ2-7	CASRHTLTGVRGEQYF	TGTGCCAGCAGGCACACGTTAACAGGGGTAAGAGGCGAGCAGTACTTC
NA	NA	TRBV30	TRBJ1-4	CAWRITGTANEKLFF	TGTGCCTGGAGGATTACCGGGACGGCAAATGAAAAACTGTTTTTT
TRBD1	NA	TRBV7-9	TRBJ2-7	CASSTDREGYEQYF	TGTGCCAGCAGCACGGACAGGGAAGGTTACGAGCAGTACTTC
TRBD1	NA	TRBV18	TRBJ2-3	CASSTTGQGSEYF	TGTGCCAGCTCAACAACAGGACAGGGTTCGGAGTATTTT
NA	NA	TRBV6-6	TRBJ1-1	CASTQNTEAFF	TGTGCCAGTACTCAGAACACTGAAGCTTTCTTT
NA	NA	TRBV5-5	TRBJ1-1	CASSLDGSGGAFF	TGTGCCAGCAGCTTGGATGGGAGTGGTGGGGCTTTCTTT
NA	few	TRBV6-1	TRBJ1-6	CASRSISLHF	TGTGCCAGCAGGAGCATATCCCTCCACTTT
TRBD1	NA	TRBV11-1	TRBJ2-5	CASSGTGTGNGETQYF	TGTGCCAGCAGCGGAACCGGGACAGGCAACGGGGAGACCCAGTACTTC
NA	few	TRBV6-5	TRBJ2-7	CASSPGPRVHEQYF	TGTGCCAGCAGTCCGGGACCCAGAGTCCACGAGCAGTACTTC